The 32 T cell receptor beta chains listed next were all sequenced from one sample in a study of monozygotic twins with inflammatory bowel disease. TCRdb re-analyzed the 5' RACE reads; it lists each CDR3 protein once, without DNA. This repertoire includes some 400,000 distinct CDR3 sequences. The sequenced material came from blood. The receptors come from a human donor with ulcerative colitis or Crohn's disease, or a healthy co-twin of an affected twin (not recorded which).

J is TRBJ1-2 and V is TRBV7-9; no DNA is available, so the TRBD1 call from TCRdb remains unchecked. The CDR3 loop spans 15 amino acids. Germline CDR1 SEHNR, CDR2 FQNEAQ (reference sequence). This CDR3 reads CASSRVTGINYGYTF.

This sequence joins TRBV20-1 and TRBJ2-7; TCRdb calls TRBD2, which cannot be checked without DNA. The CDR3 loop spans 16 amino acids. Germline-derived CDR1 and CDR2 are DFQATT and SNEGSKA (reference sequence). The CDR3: CSATSQLAGLNYEQYF.

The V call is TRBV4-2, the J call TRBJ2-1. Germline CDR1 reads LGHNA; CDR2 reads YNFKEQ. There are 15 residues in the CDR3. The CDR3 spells CASSQVSGSNNEQFF.

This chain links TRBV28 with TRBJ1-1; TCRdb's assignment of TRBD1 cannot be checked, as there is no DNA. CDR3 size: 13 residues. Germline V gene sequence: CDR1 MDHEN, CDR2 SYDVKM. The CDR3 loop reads CASREQGFTEAFF.

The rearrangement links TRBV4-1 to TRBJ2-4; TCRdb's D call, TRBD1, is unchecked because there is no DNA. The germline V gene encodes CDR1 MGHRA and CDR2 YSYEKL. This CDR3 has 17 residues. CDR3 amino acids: CASSQKGTTVAKNIQYF.

CDR3 residues: CASSQREVYGYAF. The rearrangement links TRBV3-1 to TRBJ1-2. Germline CDR1 reads LGHDT; CDR2 reads YNNKEL (reference sequence). The CDR3 loop spans 13 amino acids.

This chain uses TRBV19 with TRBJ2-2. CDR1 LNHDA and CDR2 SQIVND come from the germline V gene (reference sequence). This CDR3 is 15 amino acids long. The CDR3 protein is CASSRTNANTGELFF.

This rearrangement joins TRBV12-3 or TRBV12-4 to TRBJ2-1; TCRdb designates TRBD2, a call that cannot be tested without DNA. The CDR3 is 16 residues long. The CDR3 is CASSFPAGGSYNEQFF.

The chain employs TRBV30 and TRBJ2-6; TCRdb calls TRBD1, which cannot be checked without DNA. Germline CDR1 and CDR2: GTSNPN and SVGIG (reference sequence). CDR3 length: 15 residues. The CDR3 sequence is CAWSRGAPGANVLTF. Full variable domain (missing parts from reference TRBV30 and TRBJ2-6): SQTIHQWPATLVQPVGSPLSLECTVEGTSNPNLYWYRQAAGRGLQLLFYSVGIGQISSEVPQNLSASRPQDRQFILSSKKLLLSDSGFYLCAWSRGAPGANVLTFGAGSRLTVL.

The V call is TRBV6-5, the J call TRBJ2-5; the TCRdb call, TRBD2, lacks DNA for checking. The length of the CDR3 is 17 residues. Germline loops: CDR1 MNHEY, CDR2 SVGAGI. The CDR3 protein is CASSYQARSWQQETQYF.

The chain's CDR3 is CASSPEDSRVEKLFF. J is TRBJ1-4 and V is TRBV18. Germline V gene lookup returns CDR1 KGHSH and CDR2 LQKENI. This CDR3 comprises 15 residues.

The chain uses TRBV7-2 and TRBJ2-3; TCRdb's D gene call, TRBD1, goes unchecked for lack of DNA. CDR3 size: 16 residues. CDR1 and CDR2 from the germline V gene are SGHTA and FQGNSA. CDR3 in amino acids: CASSLSRQGGYDTQYF.

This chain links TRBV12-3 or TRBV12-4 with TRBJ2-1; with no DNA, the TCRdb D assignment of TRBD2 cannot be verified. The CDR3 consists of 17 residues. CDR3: CASSPGRQWGPYNEQFF.

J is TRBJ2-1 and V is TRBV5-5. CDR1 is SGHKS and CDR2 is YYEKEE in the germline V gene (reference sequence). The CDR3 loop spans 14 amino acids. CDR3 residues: CASSLYGAYNEQFF.

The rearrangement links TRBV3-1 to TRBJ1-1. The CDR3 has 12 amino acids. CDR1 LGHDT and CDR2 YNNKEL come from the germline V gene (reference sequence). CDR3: CASSHNQNEAFF. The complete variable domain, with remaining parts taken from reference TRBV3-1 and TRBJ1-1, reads DTAVSQTPKYLVTQMGNDKSIKCEQNLGHDTMYWYKQDSKKFLKIMFSYNNKELIINETVPNRFSPKSPDKAHLNLHINSLELGDSAVYFCASSHNQNEAFFGQGTRLTVV.

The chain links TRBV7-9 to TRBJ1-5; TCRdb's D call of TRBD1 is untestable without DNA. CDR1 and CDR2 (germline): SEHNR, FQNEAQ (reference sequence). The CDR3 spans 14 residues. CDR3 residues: CASSSQGGDQPQHF. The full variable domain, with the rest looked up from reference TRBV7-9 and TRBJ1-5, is DTGVSQNPRHKITKRGQNVTFRCDPISEHNRLYWYRQTLGQGPEFLTYFQNEAQLEKSRLLSDRFSAERPKGSFSTLEIQRTEQGDSAMYLCASSSQGGDQPQHFGDGTRLSIL.

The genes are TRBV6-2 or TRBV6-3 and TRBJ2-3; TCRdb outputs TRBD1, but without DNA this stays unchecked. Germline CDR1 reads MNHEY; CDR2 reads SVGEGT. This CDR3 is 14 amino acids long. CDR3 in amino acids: CASTPGQSSDTQYF.

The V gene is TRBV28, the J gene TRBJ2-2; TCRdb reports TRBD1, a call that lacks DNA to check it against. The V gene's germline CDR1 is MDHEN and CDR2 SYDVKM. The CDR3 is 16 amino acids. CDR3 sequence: CASSLPRQGKTGELFF.

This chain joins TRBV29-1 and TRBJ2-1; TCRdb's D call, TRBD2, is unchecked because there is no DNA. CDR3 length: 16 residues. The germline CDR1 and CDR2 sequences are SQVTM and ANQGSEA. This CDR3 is CSVVLFLGLAGNEQFF.

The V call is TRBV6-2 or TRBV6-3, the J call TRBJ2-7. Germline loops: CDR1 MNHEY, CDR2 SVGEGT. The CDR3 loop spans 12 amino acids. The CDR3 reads CASKRPSYEQYF.

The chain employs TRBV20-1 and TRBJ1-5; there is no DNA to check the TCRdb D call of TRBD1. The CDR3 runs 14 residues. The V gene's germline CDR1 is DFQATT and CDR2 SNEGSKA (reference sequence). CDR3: CSAIGDRGNQPQHF.

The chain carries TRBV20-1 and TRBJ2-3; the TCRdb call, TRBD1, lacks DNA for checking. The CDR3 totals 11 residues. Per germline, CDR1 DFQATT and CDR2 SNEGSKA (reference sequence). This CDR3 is CSASQADTQYF.

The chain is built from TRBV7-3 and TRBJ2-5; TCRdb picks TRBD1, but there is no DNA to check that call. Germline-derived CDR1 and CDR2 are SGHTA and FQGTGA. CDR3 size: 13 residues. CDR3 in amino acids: CASSGAYQETQYF.

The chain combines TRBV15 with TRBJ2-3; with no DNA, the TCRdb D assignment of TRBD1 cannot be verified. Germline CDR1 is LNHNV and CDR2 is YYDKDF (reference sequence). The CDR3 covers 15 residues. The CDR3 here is CATSRSQGGVDTQYF.

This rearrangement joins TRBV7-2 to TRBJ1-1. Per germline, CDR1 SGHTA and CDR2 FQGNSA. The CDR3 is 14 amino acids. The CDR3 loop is CASSFDMRNTEAFF.

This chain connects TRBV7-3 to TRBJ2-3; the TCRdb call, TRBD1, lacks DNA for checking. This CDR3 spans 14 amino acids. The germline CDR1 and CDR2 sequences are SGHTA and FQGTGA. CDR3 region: CASSSGQGVDTQYF.

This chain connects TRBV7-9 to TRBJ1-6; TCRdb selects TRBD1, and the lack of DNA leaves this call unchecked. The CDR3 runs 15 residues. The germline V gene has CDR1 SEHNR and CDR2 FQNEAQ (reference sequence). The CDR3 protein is CASSLLGTGFSPLHF.

CDR3 in amino acids: CASSFLAGGLREQFF. The rearrangement links TRBV7-2 to TRBJ2-1; the TCRdb D gene call, TRBD2, has no DNA to confirm it. This CDR3 contains 15 residues. Germline assignment: CDR1 SGHTA and CDR2 FQGNSA.

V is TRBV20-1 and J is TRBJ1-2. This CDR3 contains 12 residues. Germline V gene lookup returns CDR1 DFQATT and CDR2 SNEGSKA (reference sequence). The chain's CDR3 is CSAGRGPYGYTF.

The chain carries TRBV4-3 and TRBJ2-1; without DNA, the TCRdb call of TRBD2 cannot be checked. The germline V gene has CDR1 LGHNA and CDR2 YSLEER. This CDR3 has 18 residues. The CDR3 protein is CASSQHLPGTSVYNEQFF.

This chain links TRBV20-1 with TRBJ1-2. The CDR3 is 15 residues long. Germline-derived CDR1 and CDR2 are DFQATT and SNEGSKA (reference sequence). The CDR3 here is CSARNSDMYNYGYTF.

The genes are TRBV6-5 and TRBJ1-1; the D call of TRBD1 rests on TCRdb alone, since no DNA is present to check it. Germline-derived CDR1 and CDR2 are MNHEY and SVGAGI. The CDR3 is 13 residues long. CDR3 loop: CASSTTVDTEAFF.